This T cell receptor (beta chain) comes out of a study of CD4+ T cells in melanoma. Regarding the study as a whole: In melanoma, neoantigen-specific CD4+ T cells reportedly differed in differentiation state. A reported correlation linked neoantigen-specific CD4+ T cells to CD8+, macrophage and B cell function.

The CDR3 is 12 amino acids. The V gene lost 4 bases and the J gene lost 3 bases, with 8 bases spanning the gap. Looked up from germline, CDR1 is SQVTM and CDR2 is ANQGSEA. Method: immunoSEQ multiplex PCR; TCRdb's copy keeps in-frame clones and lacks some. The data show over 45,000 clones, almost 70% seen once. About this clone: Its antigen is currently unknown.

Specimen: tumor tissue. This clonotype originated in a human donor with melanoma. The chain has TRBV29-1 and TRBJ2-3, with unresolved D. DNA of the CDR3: TGCAGCGTTGTTGAGGAGACAGATACGCAGTATTTT. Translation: CSVVEETDTQYF.